This TCR beta chain was retrieved from a study of T cell changes during pregnancy in multiple sclerosis. Clones were read by immunoSEQ multiplex PCR, and TCRdb kept only the in-frame ones, dropping some. Here the sample spans under 40,000 clones, 93% being singletons. The trim removed 5 bases at V and 7 bases at J, leaving 13 bases unmatched. Germline V lookup: CDR1 SEHNR, CDR2 FQNEAQ (reference sequence). The CDR3 totals 16 residues. This clone came up once. The specimen comprised CD8+ T cells from peripheral blood mononuclear cells, sampled in the third trimester of pregnancy. The chain has TRBV7-9 and TRBJ1-5; TRBD1 matches 8 bases. The clonotype was recovered from a female donor with multiple sclerosis, enrolled in a pregnancy study. CDR3 protein: CASSGSSGGKGQPQHF. As DNA, the CDR3 is TGTGCCAGCAGCGGGAGTTCAGGGGGCAAGGGGCAGCCCCAGCATTTT.